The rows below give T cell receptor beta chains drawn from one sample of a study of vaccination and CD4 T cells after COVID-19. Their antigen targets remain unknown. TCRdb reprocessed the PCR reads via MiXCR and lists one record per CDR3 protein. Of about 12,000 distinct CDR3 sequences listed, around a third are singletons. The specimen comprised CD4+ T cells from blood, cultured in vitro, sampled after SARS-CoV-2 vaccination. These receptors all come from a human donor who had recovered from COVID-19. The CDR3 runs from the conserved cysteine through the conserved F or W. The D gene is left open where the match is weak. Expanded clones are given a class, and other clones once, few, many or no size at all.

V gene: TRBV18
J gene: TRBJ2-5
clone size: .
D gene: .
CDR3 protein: CASSQQAGPGETQYF
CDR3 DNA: TGTGCCAGCTCCCAACAGGCGGGTCCCGGGGAGACCCAGTACTTC

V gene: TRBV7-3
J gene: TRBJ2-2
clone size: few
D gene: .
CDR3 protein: CASSLRGKGELFF
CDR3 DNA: TGTGCCAGCAGCTTAAGGGGGAAGGGGGAGCTGTTTTTT

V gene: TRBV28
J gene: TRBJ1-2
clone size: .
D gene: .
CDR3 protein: CASSPARTGGGYTF
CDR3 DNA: TGTGCCAGCAGTCCCGCCAGGACGGGCGGCGGCTACACCTTC

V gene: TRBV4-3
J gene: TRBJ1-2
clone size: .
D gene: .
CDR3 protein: CASSTRTASNYGYTF
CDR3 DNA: TGCGCCAGCAGCACTCGGACAGCCTCTAACTATGGCTACACCTTC

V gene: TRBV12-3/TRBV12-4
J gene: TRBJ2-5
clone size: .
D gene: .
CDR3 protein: CASGRRAETQYF
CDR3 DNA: TGTGCCAGCGGTCGAAGGGCAGAGACCCAGTACTTC

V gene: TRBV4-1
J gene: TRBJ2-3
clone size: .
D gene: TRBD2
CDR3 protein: CASSQDWGLAADTQYF
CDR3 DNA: TGCGCCAGCAGCCAAGATTGGGGACTAGCGGCAGATACGCAGTATTTT

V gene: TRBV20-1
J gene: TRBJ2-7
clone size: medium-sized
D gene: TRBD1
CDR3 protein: CSARGDRLYSYEQYF
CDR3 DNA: TGCAGTGCTAGGGGGGACAGACTCTACTCCTACGAGCAGTACTTC

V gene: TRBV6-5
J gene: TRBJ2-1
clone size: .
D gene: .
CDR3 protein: CASSYPPGQGPYNEQFF
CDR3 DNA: TGTGCCAGCAGTTATCCCCCGGGGCAGGGACCATACAATGAGCAGTTCTTC

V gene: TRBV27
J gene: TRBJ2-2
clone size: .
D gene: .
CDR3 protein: CASSSPYTRGTGELFF
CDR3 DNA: TGTGCCAGCAGTTCCCCCTATACTAGAGGCACCGGGGAGCTGTTTTTT

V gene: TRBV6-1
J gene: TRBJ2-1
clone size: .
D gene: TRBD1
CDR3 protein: CASTTDRLRGSGEQFF
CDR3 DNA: TGTGCCAGCACAACAGATCGCCTCAGGGGGTCGGGTGAGCAGTTCTTC

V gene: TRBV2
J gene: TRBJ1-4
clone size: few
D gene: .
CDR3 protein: CASSEREGPGGEKLFF
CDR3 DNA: TGTGCCAGCAGTGAGCGGGAGGGGCCGGGGGGTGAAAAACTGTTTTTT

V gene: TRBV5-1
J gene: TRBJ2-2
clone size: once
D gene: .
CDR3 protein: CASSLAATEYTGELFF
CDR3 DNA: TGCGCCAGCAGCTTGGCCGCGACAGAGTACACCGGGGAGCTGTTTTTT

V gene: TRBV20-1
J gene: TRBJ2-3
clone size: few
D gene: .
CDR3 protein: CSASDPDTQYF
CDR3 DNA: TGCAGTGCTAGTGATCCAGATACGCAGTATTTT

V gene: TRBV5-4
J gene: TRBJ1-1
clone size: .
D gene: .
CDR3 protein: CASSRGVGTEAFF
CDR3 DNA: TGTGCCAGCAGCCGAGGGGTGGGCACTGAAGCTTTCTTT

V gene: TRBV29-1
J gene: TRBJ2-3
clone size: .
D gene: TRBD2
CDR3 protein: CSVEGTSGRTDTQYF
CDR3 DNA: TGCAGCGTTGAAGGGACTAGCGGGAGGACAGATACGCAGTATTTT

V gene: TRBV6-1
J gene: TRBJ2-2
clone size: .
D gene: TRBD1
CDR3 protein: CASRSDRGDTGELFF
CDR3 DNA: TGTGCCAGCAGATCGGACAGGGGAGACACCGGGGAGCTGTTTTTT